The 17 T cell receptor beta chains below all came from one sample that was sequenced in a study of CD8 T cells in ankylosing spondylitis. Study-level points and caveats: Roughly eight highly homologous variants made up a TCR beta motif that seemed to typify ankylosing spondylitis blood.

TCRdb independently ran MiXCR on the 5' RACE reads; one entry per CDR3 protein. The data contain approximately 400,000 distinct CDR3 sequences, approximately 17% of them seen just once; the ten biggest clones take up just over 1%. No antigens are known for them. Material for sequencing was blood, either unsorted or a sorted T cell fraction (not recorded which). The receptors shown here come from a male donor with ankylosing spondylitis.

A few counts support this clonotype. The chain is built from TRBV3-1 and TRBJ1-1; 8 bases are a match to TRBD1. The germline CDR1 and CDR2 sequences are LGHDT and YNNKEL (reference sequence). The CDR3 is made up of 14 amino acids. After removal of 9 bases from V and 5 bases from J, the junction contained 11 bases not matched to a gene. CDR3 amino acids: CASGQGGRYTEAFF. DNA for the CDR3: TGTGCCAGTGGACAGGGAGGGAGGTATACTGAAGCTTTCTTT. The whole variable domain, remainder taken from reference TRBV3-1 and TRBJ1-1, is DTAVSQTPKYLVTQMGNDKSIKCEQNLGHDTMYWYKQDSKKFLKIMFSYNNKELIINETVPNRFSPKSPDKAHLNLHINSLELGDSAVYFCASGQGGRYTEAFFGQGTRLTVV.

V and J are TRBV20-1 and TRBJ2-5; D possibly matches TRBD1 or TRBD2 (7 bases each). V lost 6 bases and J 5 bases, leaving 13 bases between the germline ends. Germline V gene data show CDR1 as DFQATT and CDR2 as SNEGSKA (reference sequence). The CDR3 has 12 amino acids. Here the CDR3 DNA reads TGCAGTGCGGGGAGGGGGCCCGAGACCCAGTACTTC. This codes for CSAGRGPETQYF.

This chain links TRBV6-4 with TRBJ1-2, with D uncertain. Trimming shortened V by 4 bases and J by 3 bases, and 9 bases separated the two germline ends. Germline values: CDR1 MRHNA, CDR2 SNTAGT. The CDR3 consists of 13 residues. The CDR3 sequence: CASSVRRDYGYTF. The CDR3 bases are TGTGCCAGCAGTGTCAGGAGGGACTATGGCTACACCTTC.

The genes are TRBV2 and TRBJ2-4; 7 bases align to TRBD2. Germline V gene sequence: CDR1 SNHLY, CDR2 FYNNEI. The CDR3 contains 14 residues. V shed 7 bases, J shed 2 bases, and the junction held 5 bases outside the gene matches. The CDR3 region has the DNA TGTGCCAGCAAGAGGGAGGGTCCCAAAAACATTCAGTACTTC. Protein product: CASKREGPKNIQYF.

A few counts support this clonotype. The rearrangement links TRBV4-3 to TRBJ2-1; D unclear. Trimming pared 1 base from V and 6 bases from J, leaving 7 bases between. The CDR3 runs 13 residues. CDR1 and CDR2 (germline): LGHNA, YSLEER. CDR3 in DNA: TGCGCCAGCAGCCAAGGTGAGCTCAATGAGCAGTTCTTC. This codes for CASSQGELNEQFF.

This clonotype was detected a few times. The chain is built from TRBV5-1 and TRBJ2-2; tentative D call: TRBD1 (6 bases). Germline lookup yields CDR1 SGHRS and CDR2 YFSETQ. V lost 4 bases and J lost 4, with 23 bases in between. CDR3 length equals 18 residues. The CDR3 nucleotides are TGCGCCAGCAGCACACCTCCGGGACAATTGCGCCCCACCGGGGAGCTGTTTTTT. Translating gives CASSTPPGQLRPTGELFF.

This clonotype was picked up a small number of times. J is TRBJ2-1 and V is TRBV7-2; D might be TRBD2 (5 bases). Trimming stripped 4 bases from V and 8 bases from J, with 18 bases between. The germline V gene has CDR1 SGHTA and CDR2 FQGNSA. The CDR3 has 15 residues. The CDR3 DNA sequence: TGTGCCAGCAGCTCGGTCAATACTAGAATACATGAGCAGTTCTTC. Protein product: CASSSVNTRIHEQFF. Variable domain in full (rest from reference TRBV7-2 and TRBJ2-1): GAGVSQSPSNKVTEKGKDVELRCDPISGHTALYWYRQSLGQGLEFLIYFQGNSAPDKSGLPSDRFSAERTGGSVSTLTIQRTQQEDSAVYLCASSSVNTRIHEQFFGPGTRLTVL.

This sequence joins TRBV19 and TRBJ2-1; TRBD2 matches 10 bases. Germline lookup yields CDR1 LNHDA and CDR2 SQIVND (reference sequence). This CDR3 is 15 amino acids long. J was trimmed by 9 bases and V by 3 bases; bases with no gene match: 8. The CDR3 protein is CASSISAGGPGEQFF. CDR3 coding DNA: TGTGCCAGTAGTATCTCAGCGGGAGGGCCGGGTGAGCAGTTCTTC.

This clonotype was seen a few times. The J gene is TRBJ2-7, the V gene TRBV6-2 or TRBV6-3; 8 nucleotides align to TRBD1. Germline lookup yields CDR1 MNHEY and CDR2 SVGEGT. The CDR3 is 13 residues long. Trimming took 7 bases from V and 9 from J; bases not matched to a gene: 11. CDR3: CASTKTGQGVQYF. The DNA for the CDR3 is TGTGCCAGCACTAAAACCGGACAGGGTGTGCAGTACTTC.

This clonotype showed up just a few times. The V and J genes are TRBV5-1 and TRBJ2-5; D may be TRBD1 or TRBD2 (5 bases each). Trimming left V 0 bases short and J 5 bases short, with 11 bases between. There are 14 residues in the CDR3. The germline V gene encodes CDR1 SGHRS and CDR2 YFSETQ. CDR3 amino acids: CASSLVIEGETQYF. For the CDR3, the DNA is TGCGCCAGCAGCTTGGTAATAGAGGGGGAGACCCAGTACTTC.

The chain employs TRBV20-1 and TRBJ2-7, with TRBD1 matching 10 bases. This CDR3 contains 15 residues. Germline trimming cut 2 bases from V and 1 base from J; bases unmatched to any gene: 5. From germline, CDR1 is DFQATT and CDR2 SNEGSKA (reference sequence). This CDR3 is CSARSRQGASYEQYF. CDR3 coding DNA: TGCAGTGCTAGATCCCGACAGGGGGCTTCCTACGAGCAGTACTTC.

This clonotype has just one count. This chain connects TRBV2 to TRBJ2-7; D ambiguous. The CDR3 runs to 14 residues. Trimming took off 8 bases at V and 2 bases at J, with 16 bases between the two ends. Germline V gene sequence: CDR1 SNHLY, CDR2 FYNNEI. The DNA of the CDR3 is TGTGCCAGCGGAAAGTCCTCATCGGCCTACGAGCAGTACTTC. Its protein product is CASGKSSSAYEQYF.

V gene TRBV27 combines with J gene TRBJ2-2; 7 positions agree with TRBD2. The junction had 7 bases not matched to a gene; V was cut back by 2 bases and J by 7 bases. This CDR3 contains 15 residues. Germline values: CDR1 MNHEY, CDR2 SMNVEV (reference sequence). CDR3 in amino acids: CASSLEGRGVGELFF. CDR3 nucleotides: TGTGCCAGCAGTTTAGAGGGACGGGGGGTCGGGGAGCTGTTTTTT.

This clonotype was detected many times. The CDR3 region is CASSLAPGQGSSYEQYF. The CDR3 DNA reads as TGCGCCAGCAGCTTGGCCCCGGGACAGGGTAGTTCCTACGAGCAGTACTTC. V usage is TRBV5-1 and J usage is TRBJ2-7; 9 nucleotides align to TRBD1. CDR1 is SGHRS and CDR2 is YFSETQ in the germline V gene. The V and J ends lost 0 bases and 1 base, in that order; junction bases with no gene match: 8. This CDR3 is 17 amino acids long.

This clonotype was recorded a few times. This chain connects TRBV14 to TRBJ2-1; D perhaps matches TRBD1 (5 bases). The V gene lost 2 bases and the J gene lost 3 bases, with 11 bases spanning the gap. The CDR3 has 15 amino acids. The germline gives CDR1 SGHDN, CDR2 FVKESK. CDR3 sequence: CASSQYRTDYNEQFF. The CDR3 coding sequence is TGTGCCAGCAGCCAATACAGGACGGACTACAATGAGCAGTTCTTC.

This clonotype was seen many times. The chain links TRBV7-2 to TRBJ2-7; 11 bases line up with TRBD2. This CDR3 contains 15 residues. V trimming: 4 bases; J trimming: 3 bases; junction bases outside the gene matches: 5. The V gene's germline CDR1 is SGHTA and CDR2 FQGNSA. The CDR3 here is CASSSTSGSGYEQYF. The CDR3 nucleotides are TGTGCCAGCAGCTCTACTAGCGGGAGTGGCTACGAGCAGTACTTC.

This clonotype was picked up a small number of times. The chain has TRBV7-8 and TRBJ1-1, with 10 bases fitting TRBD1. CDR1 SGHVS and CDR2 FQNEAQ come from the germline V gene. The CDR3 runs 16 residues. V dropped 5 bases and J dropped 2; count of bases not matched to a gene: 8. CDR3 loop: CASSLMDRGKNTEAFF. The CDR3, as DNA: TGTGCCAGCAGCCTGATGGACAGGGGGAAAAACACTGAAGCTTTCTTT.